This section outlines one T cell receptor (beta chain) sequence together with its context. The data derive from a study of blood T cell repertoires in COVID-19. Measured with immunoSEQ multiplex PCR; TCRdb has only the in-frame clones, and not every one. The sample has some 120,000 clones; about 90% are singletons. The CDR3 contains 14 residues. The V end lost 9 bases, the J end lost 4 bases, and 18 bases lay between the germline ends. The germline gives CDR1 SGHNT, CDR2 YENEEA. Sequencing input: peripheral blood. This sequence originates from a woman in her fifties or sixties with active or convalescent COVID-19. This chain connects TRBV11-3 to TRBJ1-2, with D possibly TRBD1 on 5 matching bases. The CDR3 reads CARTRQGRIYGYTF. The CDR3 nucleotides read TGTGCCAGGACGAGGCAGGGAAGGATCTATGGCTACACCTTC.